One and the same sample provided the 19 T cell receptor beta chains below, sequenced in a study of blood T cells in healthy people across ages (dated by TCRdb to the mid-2010s). The library was prepared using 5' RACE. TCRdb names Illumina HiSeq 2500 as the instrument used. A second roughly 6 to 12 cycle PCR used a sample-barcoded 5' primer and a J-beta primer mix. TCRdb applied fastp at Q25 and MiXCR to the public reads, then kept only in-frame beta chains. Here each entry gathers all rows of one CDR3 protein and keeps the most common genes and DNA. The sample table shows about 800,000 distinct CDR3 sequences, and 58% are seen once. About 20% of the sample is in the top ten clones. Sequencing was carried out using blood. The receptors come from a man aged 30 to 39 in good health.

This clonotype has more than one count but fewer than ten. The V gene is TRBV20-1, the J gene TRBJ2-5; TRBD2 matches at 8 bases. The germline CDR1 and CDR2 sequences are DFQATT and SNEGSKA (reference sequence). The CDR3 is 14 amino acids. V shed 3 bases, J shed 5 bases, and the junction held 8 bases outside the gene matches. The CDR3 DNA reads TGCAGTGCTAGCGCCGGGGGGGCCGAGGAGACCCAGTACTTC. Its translation: CSASAGGAEETQYF.

This clonotype turned up a few times. The chain links TRBV13 to TRBJ1-1, with a weak D call TRBD1 (6 bases). Germline CDR1 is PRHDT and CDR2 is FYEKMQ (reference sequence). The CDR3 has 13 amino acids. V was trimmed by 5 bases and J by 5 bases, leaving 12 bases between them. This CDR3 is CASSQQGTTEAFF. CDR3 DNA sequence: TGTGCCAGCAGCCAACAGGGAACTACTGAAGCTTTCTTT.

V gene TRBV6-1 combines with J gene TRBJ1-2, with D perhaps TRBD1 (5 bases). Germline V gives CDR1 MNHNS, CDR2 SASEGT. The CDR3 is made up of 18 amino acids. Trimming took off 7 bases at V and 0 bases at J, with 24 bases between the two ends. CDR3 amino acids: CASIPGRLIGDSNYGYTF. The CDR3 coding sequence is TGTGCCAGCATTCCGGGGCGGCTCATCGGGGATTCTAACTATGGCTACACCTTC.

J is TRBJ1-1 and V is TRBV29-1; D not certain. Trimming removed 6 bases at V and 9 bases at J, with 20 bases between. Germline CDR1 SQVTM, CDR2 ANQGSEA. The CDR3 is 13 residues long. The CDR3 region has the DNA TGCAGCGTGGAACAGCCCTTAACACTGAAAGCTTTCTTT. Encoded protein: CSVEQPLTLKAFF.

This clonotype has just one count. The J gene is TRBJ2-3, the V gene TRBV20-1; D remains ambiguous. The CDR3 sequence is 21 residues long. The V gene's germline CDR1 is DFQATT and CDR2 SNEGSKA (reference sequence). V was clipped by 1 base and J by 0 bases, with 29 bases between them. CDR3 residues: CSARVRRETPTHMFSTDTQYF. CDR3 in DNA: TGCAGTGCTAGAGTCCGCCGAGAGACTCCGACCCATATGTTTAGCACAGATACGCAGTATTTT.

The chain's CDR3 is CASSLVQGRPEQFF. CDR3 in DNA: TGTGCCAGCAGCCTTGTCCAGGGGCGACCTGAGCAGTTCTTC. The chain combines TRBV14 with TRBJ2-1; possible D gene TRBD1, 6 bases. CDR1 is SGHDN, CDR2 FVKESK, per germline. The CDR3 extends over 14 amino acids. Trimming left V 4 bases short and J 9 bases short, with 16 bases between.

This clonotype was detected once. The chain combines TRBV7-9 with TRBJ2-5, with a tentative D call TRBD1 (5 bases). CDR1 and CDR2 from the germline V gene are SEHNR and FQNEAQ (reference sequence). CDR3 length: 12 amino acids. Trimming pared 5 bases from V and 4 bases from J, leaving 8 bases between. The CDR3 loop reads CASSTTGETQYF. The CDR3 bases are TGTGCCAGCAGCACCACAGGAGAGACCCAGTACTTC.

The chain joins TRBV25-1 to TRBJ2-5; possibly TRBD1 or TRBD2 for D (5 bases each). Germline V gene data show CDR1 as MGHDK and CDR2 as SYGVNS. Deletions cut 4 bases from V and 0 bases from J, with 12 bases between. The CDR3 has 15 residues. As DNA, the CDR3 is TGTGCCAGCAGTGTTCCTCGGGGCTACCAAGAGACCCAGTACTTC. Amino acids: CASSVPRGYQETQYF.

The chain couples TRBV20-1 to TRBJ1-4, with TRBD1 as a possible D gene (6 bases). CDR1 is DFQATT, CDR2 SNEGSKA, per germline (reference sequence). This CDR3 has 11 residues. CDR3 sequence reads: CAAGTSLQLFF. The CDR3 nucleotides read TGCGCCGCCGGGACATCCCTTCAACTGTTTTTT.

This chain uses TRBV7-9 with TRBJ1-2; the match to TRBD1 covers 8 bases. Trimming removed 3 bases from V and 6 bases from J; junction bases left unmatched: 12. CDR1 is SEHNR, CDR2 FQNEAQ, per germline (reference sequence). The CDR3 runs to 16 residues. CDR3 in DNA: TGTGCCAGCAGCTTTTTCCCGGACAGGGCCCCGGATGGCTACACCTTC. Protein sequence: CASSFFPDRAPDGYTF. Based on the CDR3 plus reference TRBV7-9 and TRBJ1-2, the full variable domain is DTGVSQNPRHKITKRGQNVTFRCDPISEHNRLYWYRQTLGQGPEFLTYFQNEAQLEKSRLLSDRFSAERPKGSFSTLEIQRTEQGDSAMYLCASSFFPDRAPDGYTFGSGTRLTVV.

This chain connects TRBV24-1 to TRBJ2-5, with D perhaps matching TRBD1 or TRBD2 (5 bases each). The CDR3 is made up of 15 amino acids. CDR1 is KGHDR and CDR2 is SFDVKD in the germline V gene. V shed 3 bases and J shed 2 bases, with 12 bases lying between them. CDR3 sequence: CATSDAGTAQETQYF. The CDR3 region has the DNA TGTGCCACCAGTGATGCCGGGACGGCACAAGAGACCCAGTACTTC.

The chain has TRBV2 and TRBJ2-5; the match to TRBD2 covers 7 bases. This CDR3 has 15 residues. The germline gives CDR1 SNHLY, CDR2 FYNNEI. J was trimmed by 5 bases and V by 2 bases; bases with no gene match: 8. The CDR3 spells CASSEITLAEETQYF. The CDR3 DNA is TGTGCCAGCAGTGAAATCACCCTAGCGGAGGAGACCCAGTACTTC.

This clonotype has more than one count but fewer than ten. The J gene is TRBJ2-7, the V gene TRBV4-3; the D is unclear. The CDR3 spans 13 residues. Deletions cut 1 base from V and 0 bases from J, with 4 bases between. The germline V gene has CDR1 LGHNA and CDR2 YSLEER. Here the CDR3 DNA reads TGCGCCAGCAGCCAAGCGGTCTCCTACGAGCAGTACTTC. It is translated as CASSQAVSYEQYF.

The V gene is TRBV11-3, the J gene TRBJ2-2, with D perhaps matching TRBD2 (5 bases). CDR3 length: 14 residues. The germline V gene encodes CDR1 SGHNT and CDR2 YENEEA. With 1 base removed from V and 5 bases from J, the gap between germline ends came to 8 bases. The DNA for the CDR3 is TGTGCCAGCAGCTTAGGAAGGGAGACCGGGGAGCTGTTTTTT. Its protein is CASSLGRETGELFF.

This clonotype was found a few times. The rearrangement links TRBV7-3 to TRBJ2-3; D not certain. Trimming stripped 6 bases from V and 14 bases from J, with 21 bases between. The CDR3 sequence is 13 residues long. CDR1 SGHTA and CDR2 FQGTGA come from the germline V gene. CDR3 nucleotide sequence: TGTGCCAGCAGTAGTCTGCTGTCCCCGCGTCTGTATTTT. Its translation: CASSSLLSPRLYF.

This chain links TRBV10-3 with TRBJ1-5, with 10 bases matching TRBD1. In germline, CDR1 is ENHRY, CDR2 SYGVKD. The junction had 4 bases not matched to a gene; V was cut back by 3 bases and J by 5 bases. The CDR3 contains 15 residues. CDR3 DNA: TGTGCCATCAGTGAAGGGACAGGGGCAGATCAGCCCCAGCATTTT. Its translation is CAISEGTGADQPQHF.

The gene calls are TRBV20-1 and TRBJ2-7; the match to TRBD2 covers 9 bases. This CDR3 region has 14 residues. CDR1 is DFQATT and CDR2 is SNEGSKA in the germline V gene (reference sequence). J was trimmed by 4 bases and V by 3 bases; bases with no gene match: 7. CDR3 bases: TGCAGTGCTAGGCGGGAGGGCCTAGTGTACGAGCAGTACTTC. This gives the protein CSARREGLVYEQYF.

The V gene is TRBV6-5, the J gene TRBJ1-1, with a possible D match to TRBD1 (5 bases). The CDR3 is 11 amino acids. The V gene's germline CDR1 is MNHEY and CDR2 SVGAGI. V was pared by 11 bases and J by 5 bases, with 12 bases between. The DNA for the CDR3 is TGTGCCGGCAAGGAGGGGACTGAAGCTTTCTTT. This gives the protein CAGKEGTEAFF.

The rearrangement uses TRBV4-3 and TRBJ2-7, with D perhaps TRBD2 (5 bases). The CDR3 is 15 amino acids. Germline CDR1 LGHNA, CDR2 YSLEER. The V gene lost 1 base and the J gene lost 1 base, with 11 bases spanning the gap. The CDR3 region is CASSQGTLGSYEQYF. CDR3 in DNA: TGCGCCAGCAGCCAAGGGACTTTGGGGTCCTACGAGCAGTACTTC.